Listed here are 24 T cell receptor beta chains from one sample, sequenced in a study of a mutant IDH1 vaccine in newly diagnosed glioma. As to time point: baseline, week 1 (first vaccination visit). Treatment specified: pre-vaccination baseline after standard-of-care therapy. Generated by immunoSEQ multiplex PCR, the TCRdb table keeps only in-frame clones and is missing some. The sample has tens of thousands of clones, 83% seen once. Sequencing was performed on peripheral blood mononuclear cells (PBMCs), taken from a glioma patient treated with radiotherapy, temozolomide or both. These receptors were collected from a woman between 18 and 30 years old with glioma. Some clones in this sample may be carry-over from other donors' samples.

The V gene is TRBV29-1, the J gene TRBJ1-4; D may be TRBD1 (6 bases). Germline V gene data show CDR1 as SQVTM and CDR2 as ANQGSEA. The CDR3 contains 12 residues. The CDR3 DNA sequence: TGCAGTGTCAGGGGCTGGGATGAAAAACTGTTTTTT. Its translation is CSVRGWDEKLFF.

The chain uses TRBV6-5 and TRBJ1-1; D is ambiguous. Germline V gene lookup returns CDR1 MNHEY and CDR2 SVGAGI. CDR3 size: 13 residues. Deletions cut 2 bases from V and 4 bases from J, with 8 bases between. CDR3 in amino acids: CASSYGIGTEAFF. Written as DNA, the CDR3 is TGTGCCAGCAGTTACGGGATAGGCACTGAAGCTTTCTTT.

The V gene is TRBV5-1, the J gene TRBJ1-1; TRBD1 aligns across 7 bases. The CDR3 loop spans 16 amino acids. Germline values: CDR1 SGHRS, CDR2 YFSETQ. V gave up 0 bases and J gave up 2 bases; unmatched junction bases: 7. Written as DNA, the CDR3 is TGCGCCAGCAGCTTGGCCCCGGGACAGATAAACACTGAAGCTTTCTTT. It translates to CASSLAPGQINTEAFF.

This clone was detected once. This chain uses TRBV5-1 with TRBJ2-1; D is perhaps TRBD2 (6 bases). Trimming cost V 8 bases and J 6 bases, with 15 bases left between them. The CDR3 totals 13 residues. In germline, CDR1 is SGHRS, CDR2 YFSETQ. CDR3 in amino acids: CASRTGLLNEQFF. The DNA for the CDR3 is TGCGCCAGTCGCACGGGACTCCTCAATGAGCAGTTCTTC. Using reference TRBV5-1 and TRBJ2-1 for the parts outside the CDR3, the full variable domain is KAGVTQTPRYLIKTRGQQVTLSCSPISGHRSVSWYQQTPGQGLQFLFEYFSETQRNKGNFPGRFSGRQFSNSRSEMNVSTLELGDSALYLCASRTGLLNEQFFGPGTRLTVL.

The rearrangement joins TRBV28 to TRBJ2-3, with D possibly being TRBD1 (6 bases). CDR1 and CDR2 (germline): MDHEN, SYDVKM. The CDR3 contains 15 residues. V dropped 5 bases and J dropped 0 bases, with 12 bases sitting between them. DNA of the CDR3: TGTGCCAGCAGTATCTGGACAGCTAGCACAGATACGCAGTATTTT. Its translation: CASSIWTASTDTQYF.

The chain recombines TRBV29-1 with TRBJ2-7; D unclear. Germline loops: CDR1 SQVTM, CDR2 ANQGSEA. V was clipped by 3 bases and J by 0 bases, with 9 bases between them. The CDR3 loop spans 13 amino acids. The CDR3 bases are TGCAGCGTTGAGGGCGAAAGCTCCTACGAGCAGTACTTC. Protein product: CSVEGESSYEQYF.

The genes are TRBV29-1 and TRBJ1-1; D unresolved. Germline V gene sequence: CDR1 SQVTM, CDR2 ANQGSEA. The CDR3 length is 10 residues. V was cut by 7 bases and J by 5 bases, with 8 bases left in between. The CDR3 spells CSGGGTEAFF. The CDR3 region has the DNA TGCAGCGGCGGCGGGACTGAAGCTTTCTTT.

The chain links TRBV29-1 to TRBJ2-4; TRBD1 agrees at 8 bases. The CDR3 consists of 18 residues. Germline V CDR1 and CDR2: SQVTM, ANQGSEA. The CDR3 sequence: CGRGYGTGNSVPKNIQYF. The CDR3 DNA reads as TGCGGAAGGGGGTATGGGACAGGTAATAGCGTCCCGAAAAACATTCAGTACTTC.

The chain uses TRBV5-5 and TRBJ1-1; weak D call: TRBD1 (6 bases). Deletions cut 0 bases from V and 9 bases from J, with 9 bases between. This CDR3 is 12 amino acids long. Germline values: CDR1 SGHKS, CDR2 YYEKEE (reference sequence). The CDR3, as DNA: TGTGCCAGCAGCTTGGATCAGGGGCAAGCTTTCTTT. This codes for CASSLDQGQAFF.

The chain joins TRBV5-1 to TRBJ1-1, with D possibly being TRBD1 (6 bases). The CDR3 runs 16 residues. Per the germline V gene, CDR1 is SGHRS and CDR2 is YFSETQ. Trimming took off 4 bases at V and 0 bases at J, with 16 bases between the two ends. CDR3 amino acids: CASSGQGQHMNTEAFF. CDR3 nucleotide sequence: TGCGCCAGCAGCGGCCAAGGACAGCACATGAACACTGAAGCTTTCTTT.

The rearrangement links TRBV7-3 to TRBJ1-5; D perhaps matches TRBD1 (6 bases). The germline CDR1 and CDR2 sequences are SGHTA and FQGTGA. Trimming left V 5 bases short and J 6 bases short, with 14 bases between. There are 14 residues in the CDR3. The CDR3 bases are TGTGCCAGCAGCCTAGGGGGGATGGGTCAGCCCCAGCATTTT. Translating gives CASSLGGMGQPQHF. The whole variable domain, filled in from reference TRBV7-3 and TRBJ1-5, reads GAGVSQTPSNKVTEKGKYVELRCDPISGHTALYWYRQSLGQGPEFLIYFQGTGAADDSGLPNDRFFAVRPEGSVSTLKIQRTERGDSAVYLCASSLGGMGQPQHFGDGTRLSIL.

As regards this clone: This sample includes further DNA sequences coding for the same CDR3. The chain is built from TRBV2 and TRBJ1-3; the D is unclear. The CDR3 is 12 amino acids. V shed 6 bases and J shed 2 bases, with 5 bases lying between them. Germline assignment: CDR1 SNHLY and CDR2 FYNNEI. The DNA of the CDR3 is TGTGCCAGCAGGGGTGCTGGAAACACCATATATTTT. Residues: CASRGAGNTIYF.

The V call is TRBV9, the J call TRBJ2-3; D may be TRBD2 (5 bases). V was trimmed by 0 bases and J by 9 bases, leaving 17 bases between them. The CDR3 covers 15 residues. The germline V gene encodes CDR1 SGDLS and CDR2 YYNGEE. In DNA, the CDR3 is TGTGCCAGCAGCGTAGACGAGGGAGAGCTAGAGACGCAGTATTTT. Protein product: CASSVDEGELETQYF. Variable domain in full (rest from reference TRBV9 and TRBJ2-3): DSGVTQTPKHLITATGQRVTLRCSPRSGDLSVYWYQQSLDQGLQFLIQYYNGEERAKGNILERFSAQQFPDLHSELNLSSLELGDSALYFCASSVDEGELETQYFGPGTRLTVL.

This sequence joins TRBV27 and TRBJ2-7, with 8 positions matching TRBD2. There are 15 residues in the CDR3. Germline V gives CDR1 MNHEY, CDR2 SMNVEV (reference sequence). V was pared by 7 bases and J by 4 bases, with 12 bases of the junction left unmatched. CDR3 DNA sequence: TGTGCCAGCAAACCTTCCGGGACTAGAGGTTACGAGCAGTACTTC. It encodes CASKPSGTRGYEQYF.

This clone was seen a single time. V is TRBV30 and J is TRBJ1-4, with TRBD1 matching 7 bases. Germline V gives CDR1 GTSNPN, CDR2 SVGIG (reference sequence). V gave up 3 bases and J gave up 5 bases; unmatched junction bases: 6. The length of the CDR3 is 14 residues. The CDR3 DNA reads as TGTGCCTGGAGCAGGGGGTCCCACAATGAAAAACTGTTTTTT. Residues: CAWSRGSHNEKLFF.

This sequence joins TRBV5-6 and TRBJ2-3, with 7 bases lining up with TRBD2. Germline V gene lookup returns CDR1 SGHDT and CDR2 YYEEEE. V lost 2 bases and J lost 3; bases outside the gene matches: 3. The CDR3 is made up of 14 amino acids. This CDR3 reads CASSLGLVTDTQYF. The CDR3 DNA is TGTGCCAGCAGCTTAGGACTAGTAACAGATACGCAGTATTTT.

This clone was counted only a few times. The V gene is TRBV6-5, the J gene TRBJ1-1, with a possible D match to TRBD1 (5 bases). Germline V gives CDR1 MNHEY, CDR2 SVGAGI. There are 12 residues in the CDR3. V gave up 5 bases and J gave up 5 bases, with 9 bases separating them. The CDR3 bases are TGTGCCAGCAGTCCAGGGTGGACTGAAGCTTTCTTT. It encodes CASSPGWTEAFF.

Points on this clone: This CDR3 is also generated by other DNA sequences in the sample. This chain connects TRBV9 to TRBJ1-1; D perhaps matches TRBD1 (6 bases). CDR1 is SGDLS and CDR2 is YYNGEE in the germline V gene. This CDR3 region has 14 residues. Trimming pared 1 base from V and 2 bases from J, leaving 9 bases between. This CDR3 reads CASSVTGLNTEAFF. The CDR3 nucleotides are TGTGCCAGCAGCGTAACAGGGTTAAACACTGAAGCTTTCTTT.

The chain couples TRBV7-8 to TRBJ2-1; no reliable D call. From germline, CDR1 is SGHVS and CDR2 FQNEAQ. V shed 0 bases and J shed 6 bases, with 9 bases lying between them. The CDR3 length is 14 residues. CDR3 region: CASSLARLGNEQFF. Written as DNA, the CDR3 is TGTGCCAGCAGCTTAGCGCGGCTAGGCAATGAGCAGTTCTTC.

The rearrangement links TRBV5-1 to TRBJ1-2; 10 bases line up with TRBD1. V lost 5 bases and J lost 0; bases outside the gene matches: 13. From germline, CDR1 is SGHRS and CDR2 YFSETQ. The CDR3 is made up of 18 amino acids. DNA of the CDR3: TGCGCCAGCAGAGTTGACAGGGGGCGGCCAAAATCTAACTATGGCTACACCTTC. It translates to CASRVDRGRPKSNYGYTF.

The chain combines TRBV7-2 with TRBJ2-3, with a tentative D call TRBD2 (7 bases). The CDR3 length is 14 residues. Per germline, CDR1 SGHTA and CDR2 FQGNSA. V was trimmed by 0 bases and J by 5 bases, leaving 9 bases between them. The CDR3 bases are TGTGCCAGCAGCTTAGCGCGGGGGCAAGATACGCAGTATTTT. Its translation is CASSLARGQDTQYF.

In nucleotides, the CDR3 is TGCGCCAGCAGCAAGGCCACAGATACGCAGTATTTT. Translating gives CASSKATDTQYF. The chain uses TRBV5-1 and TRBJ2-3; D is uncertain. V lost 4 bases, J lost 2 bases, and 5 bases lay in between. This CDR3 spans 12 amino acids. Germline CDR1 and CDR2: SGHRS and YFSETQ. Drawing the rest from reference TRBV5-1 and TRBJ2-3, the complete variable domain is KAGVTQTPRYLIKTRGQQVTLSCSPISGHRSVSWYQQTPGQGLQFLFEYFSETQRNKGNFPGRFSGRQFSNSRSEMNVSTLELGDSALYLCASSKATDTQYFGPGTRLTVL.

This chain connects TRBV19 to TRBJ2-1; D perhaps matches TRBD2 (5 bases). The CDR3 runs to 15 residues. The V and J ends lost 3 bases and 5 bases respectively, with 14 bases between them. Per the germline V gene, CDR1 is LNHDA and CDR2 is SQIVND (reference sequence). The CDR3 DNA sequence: TGTGCCAGTAGTATGGTTGGGAGTTGGAACAATGAGCAGTTCTTC. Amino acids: CASSMVGSWNNEQFF.

The CDR3 loop reads CASSLETENYGYTF. DNA for the CDR3: TGTGCCAGCAGCTTAGAGACGGAGAACTATGGCTACACCTTC. The chain joins TRBV7-9 to TRBJ1-2; D is ambiguous. The V gene lost 1 base and the J gene lost 2 bases, with 8 bases spanning the gap. This CDR3 has 14 amino acids. The germline V gene has CDR1 SEHNR and CDR2 FQNEAQ (reference sequence).